One sample yielded the 2 T cell receptor beta chains listed below, sequenced in a study of cytomegalovirus exposure and HLA in healthy donors. Sequencing was performed with immunoSEQ multiplex PCR; in TCRdb, only in-frame clones are kept and a portion is missing. The table includes 150,000 to 200,000 clones, 75% to 90% detected once. The sequenced material came from PBMCs. These receptor sequences come from a young man in good health and CMV-seropositive.

The V and J genes are TRBV7-6 and TRBJ2-7; TRBD1 matches 11 bases. J was trimmed by 3 bases and V by 4 bases; bases with no gene match: 2. Germline V lookup: CDR1 SGHVS, CDR2 FNYEAQ. The CDR3 consists of 14 residues. The CDR3 DNA reads TGTGCCAGCAGCTCTGGGACAGGGGGCTACGAGCAGTACTTC. Its protein is CASSSGTGGYEQYF. Using reference TRBV7-6 and TRBJ2-7 for the parts outside the CDR3, the full variable domain is GAGVSQSPRYKVTKRGQDVALRCDPISGHVSLYWYRQALGQGPEFLTYFNYEAQQDKSGLPNDRFSAERPEGSISTLTIQRTEQRDSAMYRCASSSGTGGYEQYFGPGTRLTVT.

This chain links TRBV18 with TRBJ1-2; 9 positions agree with TRBD1. The CDR3 sequence is 18 residues long. J lost 4 bases, V lost 6 bases, and 18 bases had no gene match. Germline V gives CDR1 KGHSH, CDR2 LQKENI. The CDR3: CASSLPRNRGPVSYGYTF. DNA for the CDR3: TGTGCCAGCTCTCTCCCAAGGAACAGGGGGCCCGTAAGCTATGGCTACACCTTC. Looking up the rest from reference TRBV18 and TRBJ1-2 gives the full variable domain: NAGVMQNPRHLVRRRGQEARLRCSPMKGHSHVYWYRQLPEEGLKFMVYLQKENIIDESGMPKERFSAEFPKEGPSILRIQQVVRGDSAAYFCASSLPRNRGPVSYGYTFGSGTRLTVV.